The present entry profiles one T cell receptor (beta chain) with its context. The data were taken from a study of technical replicates of blood from a few donors. The CDR3 consists of 11 residues. From germline, CDR1 is DFQATT and CDR2 SNEGSKA (reference sequence). With 3 bases removed from V and 3 bases from J, the gap between germline ends came to 6 bases. Method: immunoSEQ multiplex PCR; TCRdb's copy keeps in-frame clones and lacks some. The table has tens of thousands of clones, 95% to 98% seen once; the top ten hold over 0.2%. The specimen was T cells isolated from PBMCs. This clonotype originated in a human donor in good health. This chain connects TRBV20-1 to TRBJ2-7; D possibly corresponds to TRBD1 (5 bases). The CDR3 here is CSASDSYEQYF. CDR3 nucleotides: TGCAGTGCTAGTGACAGCTACGAGCAGTACTTC.